This T cell receptor beta chain originates from a study of cytomegalovirus exposure and HLA in healthy donors. Regarding this clone: Its target is not known. Additional DNA sequences in this sample encode the identical CDR3.

Trimming pared 3 bases from V and 4 bases from J, leaving 11 bases between. This CDR3 comprises 13 residues. CDR1 and CDR2 from the germline V gene are SGHNT and YYREEE (reference sequence). The PCR ran on 60 Vbeta and 13 Jbeta primers. TCRdb keeps only in-frame clones here, not all; method: immunoSEQ multiplex PCR. The repertoire consists of more than 95,000 clones, with about 80% occurring once and the leading ten covering around 8.9%. Whole-study findings and limits: Across donors, most TCRs were seen rarely, yet some public ones were widespread. Later analysis showed most CMV-associated TCR beta chains appearing HLA-restricted. Follow-up analysis later connected one missense variant in DCLRE1C with trimming of TCR beta V- and J-genes.

The receptor comes from a man between 25 and 39 years old in good health and CMV-seropositive. The chain links TRBV5-4 to TRBJ2-7; D perhaps matches TRBD1 (6 bases). Sequencing was done on a sample of PBMCs. CDR3 DNA sequence: TGTGCCAGCAGCTCGGACACAGGGTACGAGCAGTACTTC. Protein sequence: CASSSDTGYEQYF.